The 17 T cell receptor beta chains presented below share a single source sample, sequenced in a study of type 1 regulatory T cells. Study-wide results and caveats: Compared with non-Tr1 cells, Tr1 cells showed a narrower TCR repertoire.

TCRdb analysed the reads with MiXCR anew, one entry per CDR3 protein. The table includes 65,000 to 80,000 distinct CDR3 sequences, more than 20% detected once. For these receptors, no antigen is known. The sequencing input was cultured type 1 regulatory T (Tr1) cells, either the whole culture or a sorted fraction (not recorded which). The origin of the receptors is a human donor in good health.

The V gene is TRBV5-5, the J gene TRBJ1-1; 9 positions agree with TRBD1. Per germline, CDR1 SGHKS and CDR2 YYEKEE (reference sequence). The length of the CDR3 is 13 residues. After removal of 0 bases from V and 11 bases from J, the junction contained 5 bases not matched to a gene. CDR3 protein: CASSLAPDRGAFF. DNA for the CDR3: TGTGCCAGCAGCTTGGCCCCAGACAGGGGGGCTTTCTTT. Supplemented by reference TRBV5-5 and TRBJ1-1, the full variable domain reads DAGVTQSPTHLIKTRGQQVTLRCSPISGHKSVSWYQQVLGQGPQFIFQYYEKEERGRGNFPDRFSARQFPNYSSELNVNALLLGDSALYLCASSLAPDRGAFFGQGTRLTVV.

For this clonotype: One base away lies a much larger clone, so this may be a sequencing read error. The rearrangement joins TRBV7-7 to TRBJ2-5, with D perhaps TRBD2 (6 bases). Germline CDR1 SSHAT, CDR2 FNYEAQ (reference sequence). This CDR3 has 14 residues. The CDR3 bases are TGTACTAGCAGCTCTGGACCCACTCGGGAGACCCAGTACTTC. This encodes CTSSSGPTRETQYF.

In this sample, this clonotype turned up many times. The chain couples TRBV28 to TRBJ1-1; no clear D gene. The V gene's germline CDR1 is MDHEN and CDR2 SYDVKM. V lost 6 bases and J lost 6, with 8 bases in between. This CDR3 is 11 amino acids long. The CDR3 here is CASRGKPEAFF. CDR3 sequence (DNA): TGTGCCAGCAGGGGGAAACCTGAAGCTTTCTTT.

The sample holds a few counts of this clonotype. V usage is TRBV6-1 and J usage is TRBJ2-3; 8 nucleotides line up with TRBD1. Looked up from germline, CDR1 is MNHNS and CDR2 is SASEGT. CDR3 length equals 16 residues. The V and J ends lost 6 bases and 4 bases, in that order; junction bases with no gene match: 12. CDR3 sequence (DNA): TGTGCCAGCAGAGTATCGGCCAGGGGGCGCTCAGATACGCAGTATTTT. This codes for CASRVSARGRSDTQYF.

This chain connects TRBV12-3 or TRBV12-4 to TRBJ1-6; D is ambiguous. The germline V and J ends were trimmed by 5 bases and 7 bases, with 9 bases remaining between them. This CDR3 contains 13 residues. In nucleotides, the CDR3 is TGTGCCAGCAGTGACGGCGGCAATTCACCCCTCCACTTT. Protein: CASSDGGNSPLHF.

By its share, this clonotype is medium-sized. CDR3 in DNA: TGTGCCAGCAGCTTACCAGAAAACGGGAAAAATGAGCAGTTCTTC. Translating gives CASSLPENGKNEQFF. The J gene is TRBJ2-1, the V gene TRBV7-3; possibly TRBD2 for D (5 bases). V was trimmed by 2 bases and J by 7 bases, leaving 15 bases between them. The CDR3 is 15 amino acids. Germline-derived CDR1 and CDR2 are SGHTA and FQGTGA.

The sample holds a few counts of this clonotype. The J gene is TRBJ2-2, the V gene TRBV6-5, with TRBD1 identical over 9 bases. The ends lost 2 bases at V and 4 bases at J; junction bases unmatched: 8. Germline V CDR1 and CDR2: MNHEY, SVGAGI. This CDR3 has 17 amino acids. The DNA of the CDR3 is TGTGCCAGCAGTTACGCTCCGACAGGGGGTCGCACCGGGGAGCTGTTTTTT. It translates to CASSYAPTGGRTGELFF.

This chain joins TRBV28 and TRBJ2-7; TRBD2 aligns across 15 bases. The CDR3 loop spans 16 amino acids. CDR1 and CDR2 from the germline V gene are MDHEN and SYDVKM. The V segment lost 5 bases and the J segment 10 bases; nucleotides outside the gene matches: 12. The CDR3, as DNA: TGTGCCAGCAGTGCCCCGGGACTAGCGGGAGGTCAAATACAGTACTTC. It is translated as CASSAPGLAGGQIQYF.

The CDR3: CASSYSVRETQYF. The DNA of the CDR3 is TGTGCCAGCAGTTACTCGGTTCGGGAGACCCAGTACTTC. V gene TRBV6-5 combines with J gene TRBJ2-5, with unresolved D. This CDR3 region has 13 residues. Trimming stripped 0 bases from V and 5 bases from J, with 7 bases between. Looked up from germline, CDR1 is MNHEY and CDR2 is SVGAGI.

This clonotype was observed many times. This chain joins TRBV12-3 or TRBV12-4 and TRBJ1-5; D is unresolved. V dropped 8 bases and J dropped 5 bases, with 10 bases sitting between them. The CDR3 has 12 residues. The CDR3 protein is CASAEPDQPQHF. The CDR3 region has the DNA TGTGCCAGCGCCGAGCCGGATCAGCCCCAGCATTTT.

The rearrangement uses TRBV3-1 and TRBJ1-3, with D unclear. Germline assignment: CDR1 LGHDT and CDR2 YNNKEL (reference sequence). Trimming took off 0 bases at V and 2 bases at J, with 8 bases between the two ends. This CDR3 has 15 residues. For the CDR3, the DNA is TGTGCCAGCAGCCAAGACCCCGGAGCTGGAAACACCATATATTTT. As protein: CASSQDPGAGNTIYF.

This chain uses TRBV5-1 with TRBJ2-2, with D hard to call. Germline V gene lookup returns CDR1 SGHRS and CDR2 YFSETQ. This CDR3 contains 15 residues. V dropped 4 bases and J dropped 6 bases, with 16 bases sitting between them. DNA for the CDR3: TGCGCCAGCAGCCCGCCCGGGTCGCCGGCCGGGGAGCTGTTTTTT. This encodes CASSPPGSPAGELFF. The variable domain in full, completed from reference TRBV5-1 and TRBJ2-2, reads KAGVTQTPRYLIKTRGQQVTLSCSPISGHRSVSWYQQTPGQGLQFLFEYFSETQRNKGNFPGRFSGRQFSNSRSEMNVSTLELGDSALYLCASSPPGSPAGELFFGEGSRLTVL.

This clonotype was picked up a small number of times. The rearrangement joins TRBV6-2 or TRBV6-3 to TRBJ2-1; D might be TRBD2 (6 bases). Germline CDR1 is MNHEY and CDR2 is SVGEGT. The CDR3 contains 15 residues. The V end was cut by 2 bases, the J end by 2 bases, with 10 bases between. CDR3 nucleotides: TGTGCCAGCAGTTACGGGCGGGGAACCTACAATGAGCAGTTCTTC. Translated: CASSYGRGTYNEQFF.

This clonotype was seen a handful of times. CDR3 sequence (DNA): TGTGCCAGCAGCCGCAAGGCCGAGCAGTACTTC. Encoded protein: CASSRKAEQYF. The chain links TRBV7-9 to TRBJ2-7; D is ambiguous. The CDR3 is 11 amino acids. The ends were cut back, 5 bases at V and 6 bases at J, with 8 bases in the middle. Germline lookup yields CDR1 SEHNR and CDR2 FQNEAQ (reference sequence).

This clonotype was counted a few times. The chain couples TRBV27 to TRBJ2-2; no reliable D call. The V gene's germline CDR1 is MNHEY and CDR2 SMNVEV (reference sequence). There are 12 residues in the CDR3. V was clipped by 3 bases and J by 3 bases, with 2 bases between them. The CDR3 region is CASSFYTGELFF. CDR3 coding DNA: TGTGCCAGCAGTTTTTACACCGGGGAGCTGTTTTTT.

The V and J genes are TRBV20-1 and TRBJ2-5, with unresolved D. V lost 3 bases and J 5 bases, leaving 13 bases between the germline ends. Germline CDR1 DFQATT, CDR2 SNEGSKA (reference sequence). There are 13 residues in the CDR3. CDR3 in amino acids: CSARNSPLETQYF. The CDR3 region has the DNA TGCAGTGCTAGGAATAGCCCCCTGGAGACCCAGTACTTC.

The J gene is TRBJ1-1, the V gene TRBV27; D is possibly TRBD1 (5 bases). The CDR3 totals 14 residues. The germline V and J ends were trimmed by 4 bases and 3 bases, with 12 bases remaining between them. The V gene's germline CDR1 is MNHEY and CDR2 SMNVEV (reference sequence). The CDR3 sequence: CASSSRDSHTEAFF. CDR3 DNA sequence: TGTGCCAGCAGTTCGCGCGACAGCCACACTGAAGCTTTCTTT.